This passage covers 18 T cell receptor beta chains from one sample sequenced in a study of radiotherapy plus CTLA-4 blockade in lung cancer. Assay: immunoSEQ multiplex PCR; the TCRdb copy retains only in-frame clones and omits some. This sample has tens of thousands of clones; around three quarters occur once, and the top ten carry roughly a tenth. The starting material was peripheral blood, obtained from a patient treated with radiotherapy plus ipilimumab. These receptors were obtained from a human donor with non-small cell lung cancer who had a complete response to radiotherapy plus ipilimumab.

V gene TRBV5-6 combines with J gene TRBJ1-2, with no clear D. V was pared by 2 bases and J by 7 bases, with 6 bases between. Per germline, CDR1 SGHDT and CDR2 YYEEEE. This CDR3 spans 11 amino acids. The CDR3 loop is CASSFSSGYTF. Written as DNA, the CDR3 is TGTGCCAGCAGCTTTTCGTCTGGCTACACCTTC.

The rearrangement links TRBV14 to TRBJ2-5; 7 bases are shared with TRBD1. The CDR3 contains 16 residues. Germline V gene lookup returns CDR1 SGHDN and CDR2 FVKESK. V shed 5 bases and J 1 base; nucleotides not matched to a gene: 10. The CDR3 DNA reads TGTGCCAGCAGCACCCGGACAGGTTCCCGCCAAGAGACCCAGTACTTC. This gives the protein CASSTRTGSRQETQYF.

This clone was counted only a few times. As DNA, the CDR3 is TGTGCCAGCAGTCCGTTTTCTAGCGGGAGCACAGATACGCAGTATTTT. As protein: CASSPFSSGSTDTQYF. The rearrangement uses TRBV27 and TRBJ2-3, with 8 bases fitting TRBD2. The ends lost 5 bases at V and 0 bases at J; junction bases unmatched: 7. The CDR3 spans 16 residues. CDR1 is MNHEY and CDR2 is SMNVEV in the germline V gene (reference sequence).

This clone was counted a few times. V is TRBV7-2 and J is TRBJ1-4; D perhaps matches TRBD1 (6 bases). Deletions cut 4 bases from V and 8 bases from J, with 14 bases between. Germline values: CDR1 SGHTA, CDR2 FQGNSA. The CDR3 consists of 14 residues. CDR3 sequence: CASSSQGTGEKLFF. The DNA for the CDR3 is TGTGCCAGCAGCTCTCAGGGGACGGGGGAAAAACTGTTTTTT.

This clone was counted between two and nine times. The CDR3, as DNA: TGTGCCAGCAGGGAGGGAACTTCTCACTATGGCTACACCTTC. Translating it yields CASREGTSHYGYTF. The chain links TRBV28 to TRBJ1-2, with D unclear. Germline-derived CDR1 and CDR2 are MDHEN and SYDVKM. V was pared by 6 bases and J by 3 bases, with 14 bases between. The CDR3 has 14 amino acids.

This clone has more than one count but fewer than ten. The CDR3: CASRRGGGSGNTIYF. The CDR3, as DNA: TGTGCCAGCAGGCGGGGAGGGGGCTCTGGAAACACCATATATTTT. The rearrangement links TRBV28 to TRBJ1-3; tentatively, D is TRBD1 (6 bases). CDR1 is MDHEN, CDR2 SYDVKM, per germline. Trimming took 6 bases from V and 0 from J, leaving 12 bases between them. This CDR3 region has 15 residues.

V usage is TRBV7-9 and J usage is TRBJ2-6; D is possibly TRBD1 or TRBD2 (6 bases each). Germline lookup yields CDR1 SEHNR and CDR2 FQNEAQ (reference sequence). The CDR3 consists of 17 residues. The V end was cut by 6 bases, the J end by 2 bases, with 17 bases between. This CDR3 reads CASRRGTSTPGANVLTF. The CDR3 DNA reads TGTGCCAGCAGACGCGGGACATCAACTCCTGGGGCCAACGTCCTGACTTTC.

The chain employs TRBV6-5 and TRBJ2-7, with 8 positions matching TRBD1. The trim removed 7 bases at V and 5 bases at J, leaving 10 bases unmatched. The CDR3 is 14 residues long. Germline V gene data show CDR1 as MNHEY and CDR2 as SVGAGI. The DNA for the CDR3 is TGTGCCAGCACCCCACCCGGACAGGGCCACGAGCAGTACTTC. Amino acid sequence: CASTPPGQGHEQYF.

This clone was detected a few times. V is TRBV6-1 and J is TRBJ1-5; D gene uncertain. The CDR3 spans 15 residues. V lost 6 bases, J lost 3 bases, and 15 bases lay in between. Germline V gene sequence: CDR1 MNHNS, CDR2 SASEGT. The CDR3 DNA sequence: TGTGCCAGCAGAAACCAGGAGTACTTCAATCAGCCCCAGCATTTT. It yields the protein CASRNQEYFNQPQHF.

The CDR3 nucleotides read TGTGCCAGCAGTGCAGGTTTCTCTGGAAACACCATATATTTT. Amino acids: CASSAGFSGNTIYF. This sequence joins TRBV6-5 and TRBJ1-3; D uncertain. The CDR3 is made up of 14 amino acids. The germline V gene has CDR1 MNHEY and CDR2 SVGAGI. V shed 5 bases and J shed 0 bases, with 8 bases lying between them.

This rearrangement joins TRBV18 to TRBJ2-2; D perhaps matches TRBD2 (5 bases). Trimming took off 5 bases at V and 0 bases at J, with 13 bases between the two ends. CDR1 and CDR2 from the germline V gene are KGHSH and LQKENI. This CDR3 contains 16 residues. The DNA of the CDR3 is TGTGCCAGCTCAGCAAGCGGTACACCGAACACCGGGGAGCTGTTTTTT. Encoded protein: CASSASGTPNTGELFF.

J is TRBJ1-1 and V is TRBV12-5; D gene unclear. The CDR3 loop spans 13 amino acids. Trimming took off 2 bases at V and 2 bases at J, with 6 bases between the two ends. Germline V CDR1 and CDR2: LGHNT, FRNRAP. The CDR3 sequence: CASGLLDNTEAFF. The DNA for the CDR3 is TGTGCTAGTGGTTTGTTAGACAACACTGAAGCTTTCTTT.

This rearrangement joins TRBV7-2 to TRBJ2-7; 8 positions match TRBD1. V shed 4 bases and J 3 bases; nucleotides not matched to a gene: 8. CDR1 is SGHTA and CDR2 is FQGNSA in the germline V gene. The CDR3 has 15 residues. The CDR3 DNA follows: TGTGCCAGCAGCTCGCAGGGGGCCGCTATCTACGAGCAGTACTTC. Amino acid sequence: CASSSQGAAIYEQYF. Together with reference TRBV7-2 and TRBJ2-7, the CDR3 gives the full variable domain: GAGVSQSPSNKVTEKGKDVELRCDPISGHTALYWYRQSLGQGLEFLIYFQGNSAPDKSGLPSDRFSAERTGGSVSTLTIQRTQQEDSAVYLCASSSQGAAIYEQYFGPGTRLTVT.

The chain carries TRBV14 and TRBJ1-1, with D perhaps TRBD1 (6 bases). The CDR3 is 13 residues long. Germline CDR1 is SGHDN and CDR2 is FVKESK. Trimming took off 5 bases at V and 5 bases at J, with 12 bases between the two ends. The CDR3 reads CASSKRGVTEAFF. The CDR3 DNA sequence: TGTGCCAGCAGCAAAAGGGGGGTTACTGAAGCTTTCTTT.

CDR3 residues: CASSLGLAGVQETQYF. The CDR3, as DNA: TGTGCCAGCAGCTTAGGTCTAGCGGGGGTCCAAGAGACCCAGTACTTC. The chain couples TRBV5-8 to TRBJ2-5; 10 bases are a match to TRBD2. The CDR3 contains 16 residues. Unmatched junction bases numbered 5, after V lost 2 bases and J lost 1 base. In germline, CDR1 is SGHTS, CDR2 YDEGEE.

The CDR3 loop is CASSLTGVISGANVLTF. CDR3 DNA: TGTGCCAGCAGCTTAACAGGGGTTATATCTGGGGCCAACGTCCTGACTTTC. The chain combines TRBV7-9 with TRBJ2-6; 7 positions agree with TRBD1. Germline V gives CDR1 SEHNR, CDR2 FQNEAQ (reference sequence). V lost 2 bases and J lost 1; bases outside the gene matches: 5. The CDR3 covers 17 residues. Filled out from reference TRBV7-9 and TRBJ2-6, the complete variable domain reads DTGVSQNPRHKITKRGQNVTFRCDPISEHNRLYWYRQTLGQGPEFLTYFQNEAQLEKSRLLSDRFSAERPKGSFSTLEIQRTEQGDSAMYLCASSLTGVISGANVLTFGAGSRLTVL.

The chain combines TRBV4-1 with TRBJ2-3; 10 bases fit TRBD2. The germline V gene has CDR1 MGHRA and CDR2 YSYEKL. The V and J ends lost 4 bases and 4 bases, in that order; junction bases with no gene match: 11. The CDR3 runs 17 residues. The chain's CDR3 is CASSLTGLAGAADTQYF. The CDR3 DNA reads TGCGCCAGCAGCCTAACCGGCCTAGCGGGAGCAGCAGATACGCAGTATTTT.

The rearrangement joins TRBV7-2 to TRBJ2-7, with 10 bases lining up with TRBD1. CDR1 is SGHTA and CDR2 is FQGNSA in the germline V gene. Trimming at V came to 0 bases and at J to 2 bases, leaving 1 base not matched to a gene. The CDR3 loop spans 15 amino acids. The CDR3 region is CASSLAGTGAYEQYF. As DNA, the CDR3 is TGTGCCAGCAGCTTAGCCGGGACAGGGGCCTACGAGCAGTACTTC.